Below, 29 T cell receptor beta chains from the same sample are listed, as sequenced in a study of cytomegalovirus exposure and HLA in healthy donors. PCR involved 60 Vbeta and 13 Jbeta primers. Measured with immunoSEQ multiplex PCR; TCRdb has only the in-frame clones, and not every one. Here the sample spans around 98,000 clones, more than 65% being singletons. Sequencing was carried out using PBMCs. The receptor source for this set is a human donor in good health.

This chain links TRBV6-5 with TRBJ1-2; the D gene is possibly TRBD1 (5 bases). CDR3 length: 12 residues. Germline V lookup: CDR1 MNHEY, CDR2 SVGAGI. Trimming stripped 4 bases from V and 7 bases from J, with 10 bases between. CDR3 DNA sequence: TGTGCCAGCAGTTTGAGGGGAGGTGGCTACACCTTC. Its protein is CASSLRGGGYTF.

The chain links TRBV5-8 to TRBJ1-2, with 8 bases lining up with TRBD1. This CDR3 has 15 residues. CDR1 is SGHTS and CDR2 is YDEGEE in the germline V gene. The J segment lost 4 bases and the V segment lost 2 bases, leaving 7 bases of the junction unmatched. In DNA form, the CDR3 reads TGTGCCAGCAGCTTTCAGGGGGCGCGTCCCTATGGCTACACCTTC. Its protein product is CASSFQGARPYGYTF.

The rearrangement uses TRBV29-1 and TRBJ2-3; D perhaps matches TRBD2 (6 bases). The V gene lost 5 bases and the J gene lost 2 bases, with 14 bases spanning the gap. Per germline, CDR1 SQVTM and CDR2 ANQGSEA. There are 14 residues in the CDR3. The CDR3 is CSVTPGLNTDTQYF. The CDR3 DNA reads TGCAGCGTTACTCCGGGACTTAACACAGATACGCAGTATTTT.

The genes are TRBV19 and TRBJ2-5, with 12 positions matching TRBD2. This CDR3 comprises 15 residues. Germline V gene sequence: CDR1 LNHDA, CDR2 SQIVND (reference sequence). Germline trimming cut 5 bases from V and 5 bases from J; bases unmatched to any gene: 6. The CDR3 loop reads CASSLTSGRLETQYF. CDR3 in DNA: TGTGCCAGTAGTCTAACTAGCGGGAGGCTTGAGACCCAGTACTTC.

The chain has TRBV19 and TRBJ1-5; 8 bases fit TRBD1. The CDR3 has 16 residues. Germline values: CDR1 LNHDA, CDR2 SQIVND (reference sequence). V shed 5 bases and J 3 bases; nucleotides not matched to a gene: 9. CDR3 protein: CASSSGTGVTNQPQHF. CDR3 nucleotide sequence: TGTGCCAGTAGTTCCGGGACAGGAGTCACCAATCAGCCCCAGCATTTT.

The rearrangement uses TRBV27 and TRBJ2-1; TRBD1 matches at 7 bases. The J segment lost 4 bases and the V segment lost 8 bases, leaving 11 bases of the junction unmatched. Germline assignment: CDR1 MNHEY and CDR2 SMNVEV (reference sequence). The CDR3 contains 15 residues. Here the CDR3 DNA reads TGTGCCAGCGGCTTGACAGGGTTTGGGTACAATGAGCAGTTCTTC. Its translation is CASGLTGFGYNEQFF.

The rearrangement uses TRBV2 and TRBJ2-7; 7 bases agree with TRBD1. The germline gives CDR1 SNHLY, CDR2 FYNNEI. V lost 4 bases, J lost 2 bases, and 2 bases stayed unmatched. The length of the CDR3 is 13 residues. CDR3 bases: TGTGCCAGCAGTGCCGGGACAGCCTACGAGCAGTACTTC. Translated: CASSAGTAYEQYF.

The rearrangement joins TRBV28 to TRBJ1-4; possible D gene TRBD1, 5 bases. The CDR3 length is 14 residues. From germline, CDR1 is MDHEN and CDR2 SYDVKM. V shed 6 bases and J shed 7 bases, with 15 bases lying between them. The CDR3 loop is CASRPGGYGEKLFF. CDR3 DNA: TGTGCCAGCAGGCCCGGGGGGTATGGTGAAAAACTGTTTTTT.

The gene calls are TRBV5-1 and TRBJ2-1, with 7 bases that match TRBD2. The junction had 3 bases not matched to a gene; V was cut back by 3 bases and J by 0 bases. This CDR3 is built from 15 residues. Germline CDR1 SGHRS, CDR2 YFSETQ. The CDR3 region is CASSWGGSSYNEQFF. In nucleotides, the CDR3 is TGCGCCAGCAGCTGGGGGGGTAGCTCCTACAATGAGCAGTTCTTC.

The V and J genes are TRBV4-2 and TRBJ1-2, with D tentatively TRBD1 (6 bases). Trimming cost V 2 bases and J 7 bases, with 14 bases left between them. Per germline, CDR1 LGHNA and CDR2 YNFKEQ. The CDR3 covers 14 residues. CDR3 DNA: TGTGCCAGCAGCCAATTTACAGGGACCGCTGGCTACACCTTC. Protein product: CASSQFTGTAGYTF.

The J gene is TRBJ1-5, the V gene TRBV11-2; TRBD1 might be the D (5 bases). This CDR3 region has 14 residues. Trimming stripped 3 bases from V and 4 bases from J, with 10 bases between. Per the germline V gene, CDR1 is SGHAT and CDR2 is FQNNGV. This chain's CDR3 is CASSLGQGNQPQHF. Written as DNA, the CDR3 is TGTGCCAGCAGCTTGGGTCAGGGAAATCAGCCCCAGCATTTT.

At least ten counts were recorded for this clone. The genes are TRBV6-6 and TRBJ1-5; perhaps TRBD1 as D (6 bases). Germline loops: CDR1 MNHNY, CDR2 SVGAGI (reference sequence). The CDR3 runs 14 residues. V was cut by 6 bases and J by 1 base, with 10 bases left in between. In DNA, the CDR3 is TGTGCCAGCAGACCCGGGACAAGCAATCAGCCCCAGCATTTT. Protein sequence: CASRPGTSNQPQHF.

This chain links TRBV10-3 with TRBJ2-3; possibly TRBD2 for D (7 bases). Trimming cost V 6 bases and J 0 bases, with 13 bases left between them. The CDR3 is 15 amino acids. In germline, CDR1 is ENHRY, CDR2 SYGVKD. The CDR3 region has the DNA TGTGCCATCAGAACGGGGGGCCCTAGCACAGATACGCAGTATTTT. The encoded protein is CAIRTGGPSTDTQYF.

The V call is TRBV5-4, the J call TRBJ2-2; weak D call: TRBD2 (5 bases). The V end lost 5 bases, the J end lost 0 bases, and 14 bases lay between the germline ends. Germline V lookup: CDR1 SGHNT, CDR2 YYREEE (reference sequence). The CDR3 runs to 16 residues. CDR3 residues: CASSRDGDSNTGELFF. CDR3 in DNA: TGTGCCAGCAGTCGCGACGGGGATTCGAACACCGGGGAGCTGTTTTTT.

This clone was seen more than once but under ten times. The CDR3 spells CAWSVDGQNNEKLFF. The CDR3 nucleotides are TGTGCCTGGAGTGTTGATGGACAGAACAATGAAAAACTGTTTTTT. The gene calls are TRBV30 and TRBJ1-4, with TRBD1 as a possible D gene (6 bases). Germline V gives CDR1 GTSNPN, CDR2 SVGIG (reference sequence). This CDR3 spans 15 amino acids. The V gene lost 0 bases and the J gene lost 5 bases, with 13 bases spanning the gap.

The sample holds a few counts of this clone. The chain couples TRBV2 to TRBJ1-1; TRBD1 might be the D (5 bases). The CDR3 runs to 14 residues. Per the germline V gene, CDR1 is SNHLY and CDR2 is FYNNEI. V lost 8 bases and J lost 5, with 18 bases in between. The CDR3 nucleotides read TGTGCCAGCGTAACAGGATTGACGAGAACTGAAGCTTTCTTT. This codes for CASVTGLTRTEAFF.

This clone came up a few times. The chain employs TRBV6-5 and TRBJ1-6; 7 bases fit TRBD1. Looked up from germline, CDR1 is MNHEY and CDR2 is SVGAGI. The CDR3 runs to 15 residues. V gave up 5 bases and J gave up 8 bases; unmatched junction bases: 9. In DNA, the CDR3 is TGTGCCAGCAGTCGAGAGGGGGCATCGGATTCACCCCTCCACTTT. Its protein product is CASSREGASDSPLHF.

This rearrangement joins TRBV7-6 to TRBJ1-1; 8 bases fit TRBD1. With V trimmed by 5 bases and J by 3 bases, 11 bases remained unmatched. CDR3 length: 16 amino acids. CDR1 is SGHVS, CDR2 FNYEAQ, per germline. The CDR3 DNA reads as TGTGCCAGCAGCCTGCCGACAGGGGAGGCGGACACTGAAGCTTTCTTT. The encoded protein is CASSLPTGEADTEAFF.

This clone turned up a few times. The genes are TRBV6-1 and TRBJ2-5; TRBD1 matches 9 bases. The germline gives CDR1 MNHNS, CDR2 SASEGT. There are 13 residues in the CDR3. The V and J ends lost 6 bases and 5 bases, in that order; junction bases with no gene match: 4. This chain's CDR3 is CASRGQGEETQYF. CDR3 in DNA: TGTGCCAGCAGGGGACAGGGAGAGGAGACCCAGTACTTC.

The rearrangement links TRBV14 to TRBJ1-2; 11 bases fit TRBD1. Per the germline V gene, CDR1 is SGHDN and CDR2 is FVKESK. The trim removed 4 bases at V and 7 bases at J, leaving 5 bases unmatched. CDR3 size: 14 residues. CDR3 sequence: CASSPRDRGSGYTF. DNA for the CDR3: TGTGCCAGCAGCCCCCGGGACAGGGGGTCTGGCTACACCTTC.

This sequence joins TRBV11-2 and TRBJ2-1; maybe TRBD2 (6 bases). V was shortened by 5 bases and J by 0 bases, with 14 bases between the two germline ends. This CDR3 is 16 amino acids long. Germline CDR1 reads SGHAT; CDR2 reads FQNNGV. CDR3 sequence (DNA): TGTGCCAGCAGCACCCCTAGCGCAAGCTCCTACAATGAGCAGTTCTTC. It translates to CASSTPSASSYNEQFF.

The gene calls are TRBV29-1 and TRBJ2-3; D gene unclear. The CDR3 contains 12 residues. V lost 8 bases and J 3 bases, leaving 12 bases between the germline ends. Germline V CDR1 and CDR2: SQVTM, ANQGSEA. CDR3 nucleotides: TGCAGCTCCGAAGTCGGTACAGATACGCAGTATTTT. The encoded protein is CSSEVGTDTQYF.

This clone was observed a handful of times. The chain carries TRBV6-1 and TRBJ1-5; the match to TRBD1 covers 7 bases. The junction had 8 bases not matched to a gene; V was cut back by 2 bases and J by 4 bases. Per germline, CDR1 MNHNS and CDR2 SASEGT. The CDR3 contains 16 residues. The CDR3 DNA is TGTGCCAGCAGTGAATCCGTGACAGGGTATAATCAGCCCCAGCATTTT. Its protein product is CASSESVTGYNQPQHF.

This clone was found a few times. This chain uses TRBV6-5 with TRBJ1-1; D is possibly TRBD1 (5 bases). This CDR3 spans 13 amino acids. The V end lost 5 bases, the J end lost 6 bases, and 13 bases lay between the germline ends. Per germline, CDR1 MNHEY and CDR2 SVGAGI. CDR3 amino acids: CASSSDRVSEAFF. The DNA of the CDR3 is TGTGCCAGCAGTAGTGACAGAGTATCTGAAGCTTTCTTT.

The chain is built from TRBV10-1 and TRBJ2-1; D unresolved. The V gene's germline CDR1 is WNHNN and CDR2 SYGVQD (reference sequence). V lost 6 bases, J lost 6 bases, and 9 bases lay in between. The CDR3 is made up of 12 amino acids. DNA of the CDR3: TGCGCCAGCAGAAATTCGGGCAATGAGCAGTTCTTC. Translation gives CASRNSGNEQFF.

The V call is TRBV15, the J call TRBJ1-3, with a possible D match to TRBD1 (5 bases). The germline V gene encodes CDR1 LNHNV and CDR2 YYDKDF (reference sequence). This CDR3 comprises 16 residues. V was clipped by 0 bases and J by 0 bases, with 9 bases between them. CDR3 in DNA: TGTGCCACCAGCAGAGAGGGGGGAAGCTCTGGAAACACCATATATTTT. This sequence encodes CATSREGGSSGNTIYF. The complete variable domain, with remaining parts taken from reference TRBV15 and TRBJ1-3, reads DAMVIQNPRYQVTQFGKPVTLSCSQTLNHNVMYWYQQKSSQAPKLLFHYYDKDFNNEADTPDNFQSRRPNTSFCFLDIRSPGLGDTAMYLCATSREGGSSGNTIYFGEGSWLTVV.

The sample holds one count of this clone. The chain joins TRBV7-9 to TRBJ2-1; perhaps TRBD2 as D (5 bases). Trimming left V 0 bases short and J 9 bases short, with 9 bases between. Germline values: CDR1 SEHNR, CDR2 FQNEAQ (reference sequence). This CDR3 has 13 residues. As DNA, the CDR3 is TGTGCCAGCAGCTTAGCGGGAGAAGTTGAGCAGTTCTTC. Its translation: CASSLAGEVEQFF.

J is TRBJ1-2 and V is TRBV7-8, with D uncertain. V dropped 5 bases and J dropped 7 bases, with 26 bases sitting between them. Germline loops: CDR1 SGHVS, CDR2 FQNEAQ. This CDR3 is built from 17 residues. CDR3 bases: TGTGCCAGCAGCCCGAGAGCCAAGTCCGTAGCTGATAGTGGCTACACCTTC. Its translation: CASSPRAKSVADSGYTF. Together with reference TRBV7-8 and TRBJ1-2, the CDR3 gives the full variable domain: GAGVSQSPRYKVAKRGQDVALRCDPISGHVSLFWYQQALGQGPEFLTYFQNEAQLDKSGLPSDRFFAERPEGSVSTLKIQRTQQEDSAVYLCASSPRAKSVADSGYTFGSGTRLTVV.

This chain links TRBV7-9 with TRBJ2-7, with a tentative D call TRBD1 (6 bases). The germline V and J ends were trimmed by 4 bases and 4 bases, with 11 bases remaining between them. CDR3 length equals 13 residues. CDR1 SEHNR and CDR2 FQNEAQ come from the germline V gene (reference sequence). The CDR3 region is CASSSLQGYEQYF. The CDR3 nucleotides read TGTGCCAGCAGCTCTCTTCAGGGGTACGAGCAGTACTTC.